The clone carrying this T cell receptor beta chain was detected only a few times. Its antigen is unknown. TCRdb reprocessed the 5' RACE reads with MiXCR, giving one entry per CDR3 protein. Of approximately 700,000 distinct CDR3 sequences in the sample, approximately 18% were seen once. This sample was included in a study of identical twins. Notes on the study in general: The study found that models underestimated out-of-frame TCR alpha sharing in monozygotic twins. Twins showed weaker excess sharing in their beta out-of-frame sequences.

The germline V and J ends were trimmed by 6 bases and 0 bases, with 11 bases remaining between them. This CDR3 has 14 amino acids. Separately, the same data were catalogued under a study of T cells expressing NK-cell markers. This second study notes: The contribution of dominant NKG2C+ clonotypes to CD8+ T cells in roughly 6 donors was roughly 1.0-7.0%. These clonotypes also led the CD3+CD56-NKG2C+ fraction in several donors.

The sample was PBMCs. The sequence was obtained from a woman under 30 in good health. The chain links TRBV12-3 or TRBV12-4 to TRBJ1-1; D gene uncertain. DNA for the CDR3: TGTGCCAGCAGGGAACAGTTTATGAACACTGAAGCTTTCTTT. Encoded protein: CASREQFMNTEAFF.